This TCR beta chain was sequenced in a study of T cells in Graves' hyperthyroidism and ophthalmopathy. Notes on the study in general: Researchers found most expanded thyroid clonotypes above 0.001 in blood as well. The model anticipated ophthalmopathy a median about six months pre-onset.

On this clonotype itself: The antigen is undetermined.

The length of the CDR3 is 21 residues. Trimming took 3 bases from V and 0 from J; bases not matched to a gene: 22. The germline gives CDR1 DFQATT, CDR2 SNEGSKA (reference sequence). Stable Graves' hyperthyroidism denoted no ophthalmopathy progression over 18 months. Diagnosis of hyperthyroidism was new in patients aged 18 to 65, and its duration was under 2 months. The TCR beta CDR3 regions underwent amplification using RNA transcripts as the source. In the first-round RT-PCR of the TCR CDR3, the HTBI primer set was used. TCRdb independently ran MiXCR on the multiplex PCR reads; one entry per CDR3 protein. The profile covers around 690,000 distinct CDR3 sequences, with around a sixth appearing a single time and around 15% taken by the ten largest.

The material sequenced was blood. The origin of this receptor is a man aged 45-65 years with Graves' hyperthyroidism. The chain carries TRBV20-1 and TRBJ1-5, with TRBD1 matching over 8 bases. The CDR3 loop reads CSARLIAPGTGEINSNQPQHF. The CDR3 bases are TGCAGTGCTAGGCTAATAGCCCCCGGGACAGGAGAAATTAATAGCAATCAGCCCCAGCATTTT.